This entry lists 9 T cell receptor beta chains sequenced from one sample in a study of monozygotic twins with inflammatory bowel disease. TCRdb re-called the 5' RACE reads and catalogs CDR3 proteins one per entry, DNA excluded. This specimen shows just over 300,000 distinct CDR3 sequences; the ten leading clones hold about 5%. The sequencing input was blood. The source is a human donor with ulcerative colitis or Crohn's disease, or a healthy co-twin of an affected twin (not recorded which).

This CDR3 is CASSVGTSAQETQYF. The chain employs TRBV9 and TRBJ2-5; there is no DNA to check the TCRdb D call of TRBD2. The CDR3 covers 15 residues. Germline values: CDR1 SGDLS, CDR2 YYNGEE.

The chain recombines TRBV3-1 with TRBJ2-7; TCRdb designates TRBD2, a call that cannot be tested without DNA. The CDR3 is 15 amino acids. Germline CDR1 reads LGHDT; CDR2 reads YNNKEL (reference sequence). CDR3 sequence: CASSFTSGGAYEQYF.

This chain connects TRBV7-9 to TRBJ2-1; there is no DNA to check the TCRdb D call of TRBD2. CDR3 length equals 16 residues. CDR1 and CDR2 (germline): SEHNR, FQNEAQ (reference sequence). CDR3 sequence reads: CASSLGLAGVPGEQFF.

V is TRBV10-3 and J is TRBJ2-3; the TRBD1 assignment by TCRdb is unverifiable without DNA. Germline V CDR1 and CDR2: ENHRY, SYGVKD. The CDR3 runs to 15 residues. The CDR3 sequence is CAISGTGYRGDTQYF.

V is TRBV5-1 and J is TRBJ1-5; as DNA is missing, the TRBD1 call by TCRdb cannot be tested. Germline CDR1 and CDR2: SGHRS and YFSETQ. The CDR3 contains 16 residues. The CDR3 is CASSLGPTGSGQPQHF.

The rearrangement joins TRBV20-1 to TRBJ2-6; TCRdb proposes TRBD2, but this gene call is untestable without DNA. Germline assignment: CDR1 DFQATT and CDR2 SNEGSKA (reference sequence). CDR3 size: 20 residues. The CDR3 region is CSARQLTSGGLSSGANVLTF.

The gene calls are TRBV19 and TRBJ1-5; the D gene TCRdb calls, TRBD1, cannot be checked with no DNA. The CDR3 is 17 residues long. Germline lookup yields CDR1 LNHDA and CDR2 SQIVND (reference sequence). The CDR3 sequence: CASSIQGDRGLRQPQHF.

The chain joins TRBV28 to TRBJ2-5; TCRdb's assignment of TRBD1 cannot be checked, as there is no DNA. The length of the CDR3 is 14 residues. In germline, CDR1 is MDHEN, CDR2 SYDVKM. CDR3: CASSSAQGGRTQYF.

The chain carries TRBV12-5 and TRBJ2-2; the D call from TCRdb, TRBD1, cannot be confirmed without DNA. The germline gives CDR1 LGHNT, CDR2 FRNRAP. There are 15 residues in the CDR3. The CDR3 loop is CASGLVVGATGELFF.